The present T cell receptor beta chain was sequenced within a study of CD8 T cells in ankylosing spondylitis. General study points: Previous work reported some of these motif variants in the synovial fluid and blood of reactive arthritis. A TCR beta motif made of about 8 highly homologous variants seemed typical of ankylosing spondylitis blood.

Quantitative 5'-RACE with molecular barcodes generated TCR beta libraries. MiXCR, applied by TCRdb to the 5' RACE reads, yields one record per CDR3 protein. This table holds over 450,000 distinct CDR3 sequences, roughly an eighth found once. This clonotype was seen ten or more times. Its antigen is undetermined. Sequencing input: blood, either unsorted or a sorted T cell fraction (not recorded which). The receptor was derived from a male donor with ankylosing spondylitis.

Here the CDR3 reads CASSPPGLNTEAFF. DNA for the CDR3: TGTGCCAGCAGTCCTCCGGGCCTGAACACTGAAGCTTTCTTT. This chain joins TRBV7-2 and TRBJ1-1; D is uncertain. Trimming cost V 6 bases and J 0 bases, with 11 bases left between them. CDR1 and CDR2 (germline): SGHTA, FQGNSA. CDR3 length equals 14 residues.